This T cell receptor (beta chain) was observed in a study of PD-L1 blockade in urothelial cancer. CDR1 and CDR2 from the germline V gene are SGHAT and FQNNGV. The CDR3 spans 16 residues. The V and J ends lost 5 bases and 0 bases respectively, with 14 bases between them. TCRdb keeps only in-frame clones here, not all; method: immunoSEQ multiplex PCR. The table includes around 100,000 clones, approximately 89% detected once. Time point described: peripheral blood 6 weeks after treatment start. The chain combines TRBV11-2 with TRBJ2-1; D is perhaps TRBD2 (5 bases). The sequence came from a man in his 60s with urothelial cancer. The specimen was PBMCs, collected around atezolizumab (anti-PD-L1) treatment. The CDR3 is CASSARTGSSYNEQFF. As DNA, the CDR3 is TGTGCCAGCAGCGCCCGGACTGGGAGCTCCTACAATGAGCAGTTCTTC.